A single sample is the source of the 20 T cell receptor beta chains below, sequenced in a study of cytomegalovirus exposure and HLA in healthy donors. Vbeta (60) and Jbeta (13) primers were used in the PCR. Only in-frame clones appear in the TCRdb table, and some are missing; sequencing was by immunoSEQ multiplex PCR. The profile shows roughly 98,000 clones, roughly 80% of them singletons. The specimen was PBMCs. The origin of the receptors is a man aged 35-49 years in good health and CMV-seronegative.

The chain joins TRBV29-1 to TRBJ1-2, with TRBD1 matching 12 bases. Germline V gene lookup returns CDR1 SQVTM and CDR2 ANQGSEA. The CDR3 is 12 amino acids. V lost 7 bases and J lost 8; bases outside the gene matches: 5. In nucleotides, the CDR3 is TGCAGCGGGGGACAGGGGGCTGAGGGCTACACCTTC. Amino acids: CSGGQGAEGYTF.

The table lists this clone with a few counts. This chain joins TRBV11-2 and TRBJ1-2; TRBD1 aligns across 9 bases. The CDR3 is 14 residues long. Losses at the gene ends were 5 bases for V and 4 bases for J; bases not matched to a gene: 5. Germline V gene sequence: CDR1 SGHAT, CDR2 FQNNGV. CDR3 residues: CASSAAGQGYGYTF. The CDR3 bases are TGTGCCAGCAGCGCGGCGGGACAGGGCTATGGCTACACCTTC.

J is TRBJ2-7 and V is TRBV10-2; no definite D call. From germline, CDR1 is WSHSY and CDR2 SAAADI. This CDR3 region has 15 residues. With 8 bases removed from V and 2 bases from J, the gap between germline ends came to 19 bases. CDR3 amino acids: CASAIGERATYEQYF. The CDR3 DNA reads TGCGCCAGCGCCATAGGCGAGCGAGCCACCTACGAGCAGTACTTC.

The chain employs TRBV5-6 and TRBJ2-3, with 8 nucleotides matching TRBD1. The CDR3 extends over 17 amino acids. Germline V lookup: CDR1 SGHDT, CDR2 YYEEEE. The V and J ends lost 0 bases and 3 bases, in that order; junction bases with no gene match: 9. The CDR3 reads CASSLGRTGRLTDTQYF. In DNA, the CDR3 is TGTGCCAGCAGCTTGGGAAGGACAGGGAGGTTAACAGATACGCAGTATTTT.

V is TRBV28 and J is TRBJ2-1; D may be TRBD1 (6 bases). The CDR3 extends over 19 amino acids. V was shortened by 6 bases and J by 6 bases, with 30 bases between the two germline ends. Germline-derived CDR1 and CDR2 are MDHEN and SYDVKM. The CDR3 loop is CASRPNRAAGVSGGNEQFF. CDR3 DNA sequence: TGTGCCAGCAGGCCGAACAGGGCCGCAGGGGTATCTGGTGGCAATGAGCAGTTCTTC.

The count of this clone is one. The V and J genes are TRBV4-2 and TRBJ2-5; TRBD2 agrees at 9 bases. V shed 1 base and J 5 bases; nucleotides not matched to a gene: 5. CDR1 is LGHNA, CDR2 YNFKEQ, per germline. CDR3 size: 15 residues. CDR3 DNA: TGTGCCAGCAGCCAAGTTCTAGCGGGACGGGAGACCCAGTACTTC. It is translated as CASSQVLAGRETQYF.

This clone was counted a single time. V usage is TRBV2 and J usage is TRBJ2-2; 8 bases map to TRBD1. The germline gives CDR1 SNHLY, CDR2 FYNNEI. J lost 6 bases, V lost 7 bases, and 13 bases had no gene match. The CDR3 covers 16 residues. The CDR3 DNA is TGTGCCAGCACGGAGACAGGGGTATTGGTGGCCGGGGAGCTGTTTTTT. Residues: CASTETGVLVAGELFF.

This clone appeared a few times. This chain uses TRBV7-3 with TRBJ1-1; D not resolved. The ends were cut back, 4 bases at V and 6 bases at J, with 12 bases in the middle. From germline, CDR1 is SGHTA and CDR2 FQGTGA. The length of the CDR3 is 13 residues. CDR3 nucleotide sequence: TGTGCCAGCAGCTATCGACGGGGAGCTGAAGCTTTCTTT. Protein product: CASSYRRGAEAFF.

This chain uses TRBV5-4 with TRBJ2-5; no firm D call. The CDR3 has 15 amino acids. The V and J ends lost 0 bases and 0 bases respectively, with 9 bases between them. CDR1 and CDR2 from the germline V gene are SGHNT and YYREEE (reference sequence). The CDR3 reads CASSLDSNYQETQYF. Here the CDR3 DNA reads TGTGCCAGCAGCTTGGACAGTAATTACCAAGAGACCCAGTACTTC.

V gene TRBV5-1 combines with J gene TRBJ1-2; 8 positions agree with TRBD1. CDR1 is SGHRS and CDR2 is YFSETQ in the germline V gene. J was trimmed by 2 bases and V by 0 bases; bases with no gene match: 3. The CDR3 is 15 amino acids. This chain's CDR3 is CASSLGTGGNYGYTF. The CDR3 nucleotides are TGCGCCAGCAGCTTGGGCACAGGGGGGAACTATGGCTACACCTTC.

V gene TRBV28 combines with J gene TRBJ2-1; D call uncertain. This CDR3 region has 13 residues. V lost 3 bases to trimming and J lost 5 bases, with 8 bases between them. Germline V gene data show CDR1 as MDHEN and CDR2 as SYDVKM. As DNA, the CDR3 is TGTGCCAGCAGTTTCCGACTGCACAATGAGCAGTTCTTC. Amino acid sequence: CASSFRLHNEQFF.

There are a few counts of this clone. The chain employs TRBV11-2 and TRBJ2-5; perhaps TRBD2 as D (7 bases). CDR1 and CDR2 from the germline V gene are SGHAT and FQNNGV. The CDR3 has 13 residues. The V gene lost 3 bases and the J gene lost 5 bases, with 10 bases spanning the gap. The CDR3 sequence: CASSLRGRETQYF. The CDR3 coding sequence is TGTGCCAGCAGCTTGCGGGGGCGGGAGACCCAGTACTTC.

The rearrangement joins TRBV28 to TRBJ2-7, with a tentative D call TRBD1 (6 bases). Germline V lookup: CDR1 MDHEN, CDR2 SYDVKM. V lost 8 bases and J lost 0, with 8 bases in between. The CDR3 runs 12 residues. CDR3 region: CASPQGSYEQYF. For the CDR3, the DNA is TGTGCCAGCCCACAGGGCTCCTACGAGCAGTACTTC.

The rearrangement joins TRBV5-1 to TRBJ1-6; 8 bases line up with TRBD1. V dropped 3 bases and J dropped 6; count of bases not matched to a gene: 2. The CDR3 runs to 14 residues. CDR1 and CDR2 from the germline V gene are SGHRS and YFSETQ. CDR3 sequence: CASSWTGFNSPLHF. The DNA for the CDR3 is TGCGCCAGCAGCTGGACAGGGTTTAATTCACCCCTCCACTTT.

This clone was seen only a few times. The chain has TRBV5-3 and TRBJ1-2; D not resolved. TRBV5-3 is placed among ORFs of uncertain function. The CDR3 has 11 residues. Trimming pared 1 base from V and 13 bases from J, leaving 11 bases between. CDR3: CARSLSRGSTF. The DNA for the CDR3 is TGTGCCAGAAGCTTGTCGCGGGGAAGCACCTTC.

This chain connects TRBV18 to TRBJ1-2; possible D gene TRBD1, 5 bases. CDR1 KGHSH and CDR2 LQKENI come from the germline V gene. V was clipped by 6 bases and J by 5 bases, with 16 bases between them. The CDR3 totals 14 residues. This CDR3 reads CASSFGTVNYGYTF. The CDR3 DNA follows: TGTGCCAGCTCCTTCGGGACTGTAAATTATGGCTACACCTTC. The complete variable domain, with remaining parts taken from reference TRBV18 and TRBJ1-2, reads NAGVMQNPRHLVRRRGQEARLRCSPMKGHSHVYWYRQLPEEGLKFMVYLQKENIIDESGMPKERFSAEFPKEGPSILRIQQVVRGDSAAYFCASSFGTVNYGYTFGSGTRLTVV.

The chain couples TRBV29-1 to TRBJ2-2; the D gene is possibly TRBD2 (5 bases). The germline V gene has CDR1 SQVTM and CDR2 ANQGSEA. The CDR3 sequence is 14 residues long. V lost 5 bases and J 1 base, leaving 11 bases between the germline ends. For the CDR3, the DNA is TGCAGCGTTTGTTACGGGGTGAACACCGGGGAGCTGTTTTTT. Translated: CSVCYGVNTGELFF.

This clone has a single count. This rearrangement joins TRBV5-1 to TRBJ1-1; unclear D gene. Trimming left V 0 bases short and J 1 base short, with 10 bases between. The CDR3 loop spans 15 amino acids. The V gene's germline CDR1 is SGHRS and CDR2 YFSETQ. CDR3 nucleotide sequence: TGCGCCAGCAGCTTGGTTATGGCGGGGAACACTGAAGCTTTCTTT. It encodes CASSLVMAGNTEAFF.

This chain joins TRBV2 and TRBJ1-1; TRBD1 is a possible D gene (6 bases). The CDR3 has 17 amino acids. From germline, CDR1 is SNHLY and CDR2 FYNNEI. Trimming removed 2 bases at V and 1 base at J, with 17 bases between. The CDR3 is CASSEFSVGRGNTEAFF. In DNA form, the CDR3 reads TGTGCCAGCAGTGAATTCAGTGTGGGCAGGGGGAACACTGAAGCTTTCTTT.

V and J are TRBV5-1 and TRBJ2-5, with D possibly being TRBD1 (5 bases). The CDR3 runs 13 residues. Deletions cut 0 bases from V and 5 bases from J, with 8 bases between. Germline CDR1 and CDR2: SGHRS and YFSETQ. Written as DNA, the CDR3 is TGCGCCAGCAGCTTGGAGGGGTGGGAGACCCAGTACTTC. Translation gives CASSLEGWETQYF.